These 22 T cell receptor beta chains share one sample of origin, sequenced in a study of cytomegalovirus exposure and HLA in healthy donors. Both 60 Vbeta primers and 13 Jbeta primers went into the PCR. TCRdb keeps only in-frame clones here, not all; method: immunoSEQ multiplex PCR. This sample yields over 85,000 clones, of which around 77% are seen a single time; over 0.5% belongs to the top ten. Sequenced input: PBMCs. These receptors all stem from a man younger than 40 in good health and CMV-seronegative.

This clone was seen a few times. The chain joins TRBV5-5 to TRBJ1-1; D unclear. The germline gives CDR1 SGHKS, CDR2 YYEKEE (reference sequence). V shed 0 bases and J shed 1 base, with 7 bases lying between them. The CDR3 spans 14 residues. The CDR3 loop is CASSLDSRNTEAFF. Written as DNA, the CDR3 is TGTGCCAGCAGCTTGGACAGTAGGAACACTGAAGCTTTCTTT.

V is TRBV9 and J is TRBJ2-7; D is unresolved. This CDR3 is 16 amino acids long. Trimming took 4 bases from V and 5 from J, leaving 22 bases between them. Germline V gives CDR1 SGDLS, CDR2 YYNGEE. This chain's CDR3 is CASSSSLPRSSDEQYV. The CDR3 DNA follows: TGTGCCAGCAGCAGTTCTTTACCTAGGAGTAGTGACGAGCAGTACGTC.

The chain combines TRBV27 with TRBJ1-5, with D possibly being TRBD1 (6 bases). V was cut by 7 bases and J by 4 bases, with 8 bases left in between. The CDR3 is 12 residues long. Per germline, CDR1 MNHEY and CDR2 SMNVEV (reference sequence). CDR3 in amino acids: CASTTGNQPQHF. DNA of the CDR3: TGTGCCAGCACGACAGGTAATCAGCCCCAGCATTTT.

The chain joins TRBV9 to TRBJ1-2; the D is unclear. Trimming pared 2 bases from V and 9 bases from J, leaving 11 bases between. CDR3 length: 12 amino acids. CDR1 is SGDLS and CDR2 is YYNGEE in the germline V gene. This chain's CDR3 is CASSVTEFSYTF. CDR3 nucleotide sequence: TGTGCCAGCAGCGTTACAGAGTTCAGCTACACCTTC.

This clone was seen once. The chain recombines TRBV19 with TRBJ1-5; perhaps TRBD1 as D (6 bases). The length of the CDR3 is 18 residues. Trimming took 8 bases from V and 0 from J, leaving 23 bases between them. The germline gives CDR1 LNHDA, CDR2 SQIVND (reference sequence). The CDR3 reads CASDRGRGSSDSNQPQHF. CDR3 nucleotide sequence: TGTGCCAGTGACCGGGGCAGGGGCTCTTCGGATAGCAATCAGCCCCAGCATTTT.

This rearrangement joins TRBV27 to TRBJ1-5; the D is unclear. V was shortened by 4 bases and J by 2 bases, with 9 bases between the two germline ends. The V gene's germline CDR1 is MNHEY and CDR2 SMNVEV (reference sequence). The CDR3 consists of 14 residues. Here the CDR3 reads CASSSTSGNQPQHF. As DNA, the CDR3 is TGTGCCAGCAGTTCGACATCGGGCAATCAGCCCCAGCATTTT.

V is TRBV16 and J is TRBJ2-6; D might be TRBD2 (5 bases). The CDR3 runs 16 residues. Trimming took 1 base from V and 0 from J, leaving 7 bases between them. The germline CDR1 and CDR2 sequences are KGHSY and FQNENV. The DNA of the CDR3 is TGTGCCAGCAGCCAATACGGACTCTCTGGGGCCAACGTCCTGACTTTC. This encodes CASSQYGLSGANVLTF.

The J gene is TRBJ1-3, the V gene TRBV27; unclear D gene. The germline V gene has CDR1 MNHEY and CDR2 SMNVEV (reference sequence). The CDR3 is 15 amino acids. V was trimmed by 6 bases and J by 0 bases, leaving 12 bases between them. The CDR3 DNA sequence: TGTGCCAGCAGGTCCCAGGTTGGCTCTGGAAACACCATATATTTT. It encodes CASRSQVGSGNTIYF.

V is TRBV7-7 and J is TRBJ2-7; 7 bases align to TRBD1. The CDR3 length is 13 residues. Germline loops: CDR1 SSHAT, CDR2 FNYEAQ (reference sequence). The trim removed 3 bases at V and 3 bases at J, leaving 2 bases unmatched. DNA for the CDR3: TGTGCCAGCAGCTTCGACAGGGACTACGAGCAGTACTTC. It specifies CASSFDRDYEQYF.

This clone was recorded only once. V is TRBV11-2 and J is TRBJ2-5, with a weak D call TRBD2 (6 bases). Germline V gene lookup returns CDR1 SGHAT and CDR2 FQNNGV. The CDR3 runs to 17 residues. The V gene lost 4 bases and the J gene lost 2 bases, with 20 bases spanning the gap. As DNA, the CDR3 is TGTGCCAGCAGCTCCGCTTTAAGAAGTCGGGGGCAAGAGACCCAGTACTTC. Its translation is CASSSALRSRGQETQYF.

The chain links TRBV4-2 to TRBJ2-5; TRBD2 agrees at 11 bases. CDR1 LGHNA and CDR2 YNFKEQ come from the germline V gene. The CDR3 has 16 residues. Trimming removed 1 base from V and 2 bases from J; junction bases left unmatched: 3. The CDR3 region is CASSQGLAGGQETQYF. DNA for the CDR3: TGTGCCAGCAGCCAAGGGCTAGCGGGAGGTCAAGAGACCCAGTACTTC.

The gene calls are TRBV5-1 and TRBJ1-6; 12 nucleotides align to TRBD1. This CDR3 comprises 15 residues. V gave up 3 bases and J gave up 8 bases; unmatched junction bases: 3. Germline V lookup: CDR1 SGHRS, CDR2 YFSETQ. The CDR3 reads CASSWGTGGDSPLHF. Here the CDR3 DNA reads TGCGCCAGCAGCTGGGGGACAGGGGGCGATTCACCCCTCCACTTT.

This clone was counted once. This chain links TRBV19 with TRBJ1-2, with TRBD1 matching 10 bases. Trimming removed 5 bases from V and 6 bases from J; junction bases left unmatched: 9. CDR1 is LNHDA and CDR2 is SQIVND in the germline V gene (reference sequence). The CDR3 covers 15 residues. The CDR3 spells CASSPFGQGVNGYTF. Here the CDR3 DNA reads TGTGCCAGTAGTCCCTTCGGACAGGGGGTCAATGGCTACACCTTC. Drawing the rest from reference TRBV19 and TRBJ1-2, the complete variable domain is DGGITQSPKYLFRKEGQNVTLSCEQNLNHDAMYWYRQDPGQGLRLIYYSQIVNDFQKGDIAEGYSVSREKKESFPLTVTSAQKNPTAFYLCASSPFGQGVNGYTFGSGTRLTVV.

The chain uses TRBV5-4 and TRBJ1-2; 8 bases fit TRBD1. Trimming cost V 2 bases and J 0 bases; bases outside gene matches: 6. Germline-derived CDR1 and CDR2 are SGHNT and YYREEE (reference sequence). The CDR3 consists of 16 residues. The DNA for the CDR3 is TGTGCCAGCAGCTTCTACGACAGGGGTTCTAACTATGGCTACACCTTC. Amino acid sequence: CASSFYDRGSNYGYTF.

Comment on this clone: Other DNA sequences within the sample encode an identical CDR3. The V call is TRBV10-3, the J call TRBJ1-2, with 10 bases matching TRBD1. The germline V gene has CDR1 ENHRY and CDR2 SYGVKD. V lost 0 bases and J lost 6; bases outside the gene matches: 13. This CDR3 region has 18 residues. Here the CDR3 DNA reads TGTGCCATCAGTGAGTCACCGGGACAGGGGCCCAAGGGCGATGGCTACACCTTC. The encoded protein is CAISESPGQGPKGDGYTF.

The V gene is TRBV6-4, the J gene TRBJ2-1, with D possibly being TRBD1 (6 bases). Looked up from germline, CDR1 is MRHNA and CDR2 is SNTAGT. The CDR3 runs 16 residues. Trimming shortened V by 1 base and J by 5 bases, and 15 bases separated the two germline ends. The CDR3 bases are TGTGCCAGCAGTGACTTCCCAGGGGTATCCCACAATGAGCAGTTCTTC. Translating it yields CASSDFPGVSHNEQFF.

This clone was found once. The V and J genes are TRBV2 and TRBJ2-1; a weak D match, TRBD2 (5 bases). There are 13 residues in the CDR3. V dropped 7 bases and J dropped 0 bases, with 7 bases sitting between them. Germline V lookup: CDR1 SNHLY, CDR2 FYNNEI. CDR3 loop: CASKGSSYNEQFF. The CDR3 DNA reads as TGTGCCAGCAAAGGGAGCTCCTACAATGAGCAGTTCTTC.

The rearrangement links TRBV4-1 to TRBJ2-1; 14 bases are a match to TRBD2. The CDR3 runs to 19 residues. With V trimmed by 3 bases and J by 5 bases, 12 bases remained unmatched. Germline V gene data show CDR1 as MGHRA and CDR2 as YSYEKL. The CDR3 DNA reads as TGCGCCAGCAGCCAGGGGGGACTAGCGGGGGCCCGGGGACACAATGAGCAGTTCTTC. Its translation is CASSQGGLAGARGHNEQFF.

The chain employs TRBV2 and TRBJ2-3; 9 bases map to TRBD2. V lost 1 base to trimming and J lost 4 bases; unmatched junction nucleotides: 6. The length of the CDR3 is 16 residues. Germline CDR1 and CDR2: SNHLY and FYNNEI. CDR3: CASSEDGGRAADTQYF. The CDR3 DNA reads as TGTGCCAGCAGTGAAGACGGCGGGAGGGCCGCAGATACGCAGTATTTT. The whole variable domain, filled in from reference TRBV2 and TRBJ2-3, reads EPEVTQTPSHQVTQMGQEVILRCVPISNHLYFYWYRQILGQKVEFLVSFYNNEISEKSEIFDDQFSVERPDGSNFTLKIRSTKLEDSAMYFCASSEDGGRAADTQYFGPGTRLTVL.

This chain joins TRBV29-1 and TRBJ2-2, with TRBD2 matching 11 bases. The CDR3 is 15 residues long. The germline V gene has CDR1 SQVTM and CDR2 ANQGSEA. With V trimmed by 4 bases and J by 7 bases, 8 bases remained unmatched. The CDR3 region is CSVVIAGGPSGELFF. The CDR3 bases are TGCAGCGTTGTAATAGCGGGGGGGCCAAGCGGGGAGCTGTTTTTT.

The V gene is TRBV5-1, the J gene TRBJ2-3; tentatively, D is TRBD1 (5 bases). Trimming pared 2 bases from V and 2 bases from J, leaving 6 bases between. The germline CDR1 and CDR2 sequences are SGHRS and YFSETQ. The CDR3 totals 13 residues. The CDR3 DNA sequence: TGCGCCAGCAGCTTCAGGGACACAGATACGCAGTATTTT. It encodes CASSFRDTDTQYF.

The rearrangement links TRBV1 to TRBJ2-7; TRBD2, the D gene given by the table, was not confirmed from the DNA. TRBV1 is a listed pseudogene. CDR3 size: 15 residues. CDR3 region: CTSSHLSGGDYEQYF. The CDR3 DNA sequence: TGCACCAGCAGCCACCTTAGCGGGGGAGACTACGAGCAGTACTTC.